This is a list of T cell receptor beta chains from one sample in a study of T-cell memory formation after mild COVID-19. One entry per CDR3 protein results from TCRdb running MiXCR on the 5' RACE reads. The data hold 260,000 or so distinct CDR3 sequences, with over 15% observed a single time. Sequencing was carried out using PBMCs or a T cell subset sorted from them (not recorded which). The receptors come from a man between 18 and 35 years old who had mild COVID-19 (a few samples of this study predate the infection). Cell type and time point are not known. Both conserved end residues are part of each CDR3. Each record gives: CDR3 protein, CDR3 DNA, clone size, D gene, J gene, V gene, CDR3 length. A D gene is named only where the DNA matches it firmly. Some rows mark clone size as missing; the rest say once, few, many or name a class of expanded clone.

CDR3 protein: CASSQDSGSPLHF
CDR3 DNA: TGCGCCAGCAGCCAAGATTCAGGTTCACCCCTCCACTTT
clone size: .
D gene: .
J gene: TRBJ1-6
V gene: TRBV4-3
CDR3 length: 13

CDR3 protein: CATRFEAGETQYF
CDR3 DNA: TGTGCCACTAGATTCGAGGCCGGCGAGACCCAGTACTTC
clone size: .
D gene: .
J gene: TRBJ2-5
V gene: TRBV2
CDR3 length: 13

CDR3 protein: CASSQDREGTDTQYF
CDR3 DNA: TGCGCCAGCAGCCAAGACCGGGAGGGCACAGATACGCAGTATTTT
clone size: few
D gene: TRBD2
J gene: TRBJ2-3
V gene: TRBV4-3
CDR3 length: 15

CDR3 protein: CASSQLSTDTQYF
CDR3 DNA: TGTGCCAGCAGCCAGCTCTCCACAGATACGCAGTATTTT
clone size: few
D gene: .
J gene: TRBJ2-3
V gene: TRBV27
CDR3 length: 13

CDR3 protein: CASTMGREFTDTQYF
CDR3 DNA: TGTGCCAGCACCATGGGGCGGGAATTCACAGATACGCAGTATTTT
clone size: few
D gene: .
J gene: TRBJ2-3
V gene: TRBV5-4
CDR3 length: 15

CDR3 protein: CASSLAVTDTQYF
CDR3 DNA: TGTGCCAGCAGCTTAGCAGTGACAGATACGCAGTATTTT
clone size: many
D gene: .
J gene: TRBJ2-3
V gene: TRBV11-2
CDR3 length: 13

CDR3 protein: CATTTGGMTDTQYF
CDR3 DNA: TGTGCCACCACGACAGGGGGCATGACAGATACGCAGTATTTT
clone size: many
D gene: TRBD1
J gene: TRBJ2-3
V gene: TRBV6-2/TRBV6-3
CDR3 length: 14

CDR3 protein: CASSFWGGQETQYF
CDR3 DNA: TGTGCCAGCAGTTTTTGGGGGGGGCAAGAGACCCAGTACTTC
clone size: many
D gene: TRBD2
J gene: TRBJ2-5
V gene: TRBV12-3/TRBV12-4
CDR3 length: 14

CDR3 protein: CASNTGLGETQYF
CDR3 DNA: TGTGCCAGCAATACAGGTTTGGGTGAGACCCAGTATTTT
clone size: .
D gene: .
J gene: TRBJ2-3
V gene: TRBV9
CDR3 length: 13

CDR3 protein: CSARDPLGNTEAFF
CDR3 DNA: TGCAGTGCTAGAGATCCTCTCGGGAACACTGAAGCTTTCTTT
clone size: few
D gene: .
J gene: TRBJ1-1
V gene: TRBV20-1
CDR3 length: 14

CDR3 protein: CASRREEEAFF
CDR3 DNA: TGCGCCAGCAGGAGAGAAGAAGAAGCTTTCTTT
clone size: .
D gene: .
J gene: TRBJ1-1
V gene: TRBV5-1
CDR3 length: 11

CDR3 protein: CASTVRETQYF
CDR3 DNA: TGTGCCAGCACCGTGAGGGAGACCCAGTACTTC
clone size: .
D gene: .
J gene: TRBJ2-5
V gene: TRBV6-5
CDR3 length: 11

CDR3 protein: CASLQAGLTDTQYF
CDR3 DNA: TGTGCCTCCTTACAAGCGGGGCTCACAGATACGCAGTATTTT
clone size: .
D gene: TRBD2
J gene: TRBJ2-3
V gene: TRBV10-3
CDR3 length: 14

CDR3 protein: CASSPQGATNTEAFF
CDR3 DNA: TGTGCCAGCAGCCCCCAGGGGGCAACGAACACTGAAGCTTTCTTT
clone size: many
D gene: TRBD1
J gene: TRBJ1-1
V gene: TRBV7-2
CDR3 length: 15